This passage covers 8 T cell receptor beta chains from one sample sequenced in a study of blood T cell repertoires in COVID-19. Assay used: immunoSEQ multiplex PCR; TCRdb lists only in-frame clones, some missing. The sample yields a few hundred thousand clones, around 88% seen once. Input material: peripheral blood. The source is a man between 45 and 60 years old with active or convalescent COVID-19.

The chain has TRBV29-1 and TRBJ1-5, with 8 positions matching TRBD1. The V gene's germline CDR1 is SQVTM and CDR2 ANQGSEA. Unmatched junction bases numbered 4, after V lost 5 bases and J lost 4 bases. The CDR3 spans 13 residues. CDR3 nucleotide sequence: TGCAGCGTTTGGACAGGGTATAATCAGCCCCAGCATTTT. Amino acid sequence: CSVWTGYNQPQHF.

The rearrangement joins TRBV6-1 to TRBJ2-7, with 7 bases identical to TRBD1. In germline, CDR1 is MNHNS, CDR2 SASEGT. V lost 3 bases, J lost 0 bases, and 11 bases stayed unmatched. The CDR3 extends over 17 amino acids. The CDR3 sequence is CASSDFMGTVDSYEQYF. In DNA form, the CDR3 reads TGTGCCAGCAGTGACTTCATGGGGACAGTGGACTCCTACGAGCAGTACTTC.

J is TRBJ1-3 and V is TRBV7-9; 7 nucleotides align to TRBD1. This CDR3 is built from 14 residues. V shed 3 bases, J shed 4 bases, and the junction held 3 bases outside the gene matches. The germline CDR1 and CDR2 sequences are SEHNR and FQNEAQ (reference sequence). DNA for the CDR3: TGTGCCAGCAGCTTCTCCAGGGGGGGAAACACCATATATTTT. This sequence encodes CASSFSRGGNTIYF.

This chain joins TRBV11-2 and TRBJ2-3; 8 bases are a match to TRBD2. The CDR3 sequence is 17 residues long. CDR1 and CDR2 from the germline V gene are SGHAT and FQNNGV. V lost 1 base, J lost 6 bases, and 12 bases stayed unmatched. The CDR3 loop is CASSLVSGSPITDTQYF. As DNA, the CDR3 is TGTGCCAGCAGCTTAGTAAGCGGGAGCCCAATCACCGATACGCAGTATTTT.

The V gene is TRBV18, the J gene TRBJ2-2; 9 bases are shared with TRBD2. V gave up 2 bases and J gave up 10 bases; unmatched junction bases: 11. CDR1 is KGHSH, CDR2 LQKENI, per germline. The CDR3 extends over 16 amino acids. Here the CDR3 reads CASSPLIVAGDAELFF. The CDR3 nucleotides read TGTGCCAGCTCACCATTGATAGTAGCGGGAGATGCGGAGCTGTTTTTT.

The chain is built from TRBV28 and TRBJ2-1; TRBD2 might be the D (6 bases). V was trimmed by 5 bases and J by 5 bases, leaving 16 bases between them. Germline V gene lookup returns CDR1 MDHEN and CDR2 SYDVKM. The CDR3 length is 15 residues. The CDR3 here is CASSNAGTPDNEQFF. DNA of the CDR3: TGTGCCAGCAGTAACGCCGGGACTCCTGACAATGAGCAGTTCTTC.

The chain's CDR3 is CASSPFLQGGGPEAFF. The CDR3 DNA reads TGTGCCAGCAGCCCTTTTTTGCAAGGCGGGGGGCCTGAAGCTTTCTTT. The chain combines TRBV7-9 with TRBJ1-1, with D possibly TRBD1 on 6 matching bases. This CDR3 is 16 amino acids long. Germline loops: CDR1 SEHNR, CDR2 FQNEAQ (reference sequence). The ends were cut back, 5 bases at V and 6 bases at J, with 22 bases in the middle.

The gene calls are TRBV27 and TRBJ2-1; 8 bases align to TRBD2. The CDR3 extends over 16 amino acids. In germline, CDR1 is MNHEY, CDR2 SMNVEV (reference sequence). Trimming removed 4 bases from V and 1 base from J; junction bases left unmatched: 6. CDR3 sequence reads: CASSSPGTRSYNEQFF. In DNA form, the CDR3 reads TGTGCCAGCAGTTCGCCTGGGACTAGGTCCTACAATGAGCAGTTCTTC.